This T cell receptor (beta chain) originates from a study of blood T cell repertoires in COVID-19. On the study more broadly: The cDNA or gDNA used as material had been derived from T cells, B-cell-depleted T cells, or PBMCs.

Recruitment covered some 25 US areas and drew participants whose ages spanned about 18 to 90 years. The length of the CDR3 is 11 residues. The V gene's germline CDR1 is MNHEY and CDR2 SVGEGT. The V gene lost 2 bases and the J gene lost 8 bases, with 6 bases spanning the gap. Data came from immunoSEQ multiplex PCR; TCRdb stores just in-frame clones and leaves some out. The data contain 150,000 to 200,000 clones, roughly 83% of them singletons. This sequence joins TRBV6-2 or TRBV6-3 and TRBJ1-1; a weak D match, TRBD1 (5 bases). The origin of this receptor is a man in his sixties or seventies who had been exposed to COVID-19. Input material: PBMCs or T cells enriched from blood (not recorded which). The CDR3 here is CASSYRGEAFF. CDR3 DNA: TGTGCCAGCAGTTACAGGGGAGAAGCTTTCTTT.